This note documents a single T cell receptor (beta chain) sequence. The sample belongs to a study of blood T cell repertoires in COVID-19. Assay used: immunoSEQ multiplex PCR; TCRdb lists only in-frame clones, some missing. This sample has under 200,000 clones; roughly 90% occur once, and the top ten carry 0.6% to 0.9%. The length of the CDR3 is 13 residues. Trimming took off 5 bases at V and 3 bases at J, with 10 bases between the two ends. CDR1 and CDR2 (germline): LNHDA, SQIVND (reference sequence). The rearrangement joins TRBV19 to TRBJ1-2; D unclear. The specimen sequenced was peripheral blood. This TCR was recovered from a woman aged 70-85 years with acute or convalescent COVID-19. The CDR3 DNA sequence: TGTGCCAGTAGTTATGGGGAGGACTATGGCTACACCTTC. Its protein is CASSYGEDYGYTF.